The clone carrying this T cell receptor beta chain came up many times. The sample comes from a study of regulatory T cells in long-lasting Graves disease. Stated time point: newly diagnosed GD, antithyroid drugs for less than 3 months. Extracted RNA from PBMCs served as the source of the TCR library. Libraries of TCR beta came from iRepertoire HTBI primers plus Arm-PCR of CDR3 regions. TCRdb redid the calling of the multiplex PCR reads with MiXCR, one entry per CDR3 protein. The sample lists 350,000 to 450,000 distinct CDR3 sequences; 14% to 15% were seen once. The same sample was also used in a study of T cells in Graves' hyperthyroidism and ophthalmopathy. As reported in that work: Uncontrolled infection, other autoimmune disease, pregnancy or lactation disqualified patients from enrolment. First-round RT-PCR with HTBI primers amplified the TCR CDR3 region. Onset of ophthalmopathy came a median 6.5 months after the model predicted it.

The clonotype comes from a woman in her thirties with Graves disease. This sample comprised peripheral blood mononuclear cells (PBMCs), obtained at new diagnosis, from a patient treated with antithyroid drugs.

CDR3 sequence (DNA): TGTGCCAGCAGTGGGACCGTCTCCTACGAGCAGTACTTC. This codes for CASSGTVSYEQYF. This chain uses TRBV6-2 or TRBV6-3 with TRBJ2-7; D may be TRBD1 or TRBD2 (5 bases each). The V and J ends lost 5 bases and 0 bases respectively, with 8 bases between them. The CDR3 length is 13 residues. CDR1 and CDR2 from the germline V gene are MNHEY and SVGEGT.